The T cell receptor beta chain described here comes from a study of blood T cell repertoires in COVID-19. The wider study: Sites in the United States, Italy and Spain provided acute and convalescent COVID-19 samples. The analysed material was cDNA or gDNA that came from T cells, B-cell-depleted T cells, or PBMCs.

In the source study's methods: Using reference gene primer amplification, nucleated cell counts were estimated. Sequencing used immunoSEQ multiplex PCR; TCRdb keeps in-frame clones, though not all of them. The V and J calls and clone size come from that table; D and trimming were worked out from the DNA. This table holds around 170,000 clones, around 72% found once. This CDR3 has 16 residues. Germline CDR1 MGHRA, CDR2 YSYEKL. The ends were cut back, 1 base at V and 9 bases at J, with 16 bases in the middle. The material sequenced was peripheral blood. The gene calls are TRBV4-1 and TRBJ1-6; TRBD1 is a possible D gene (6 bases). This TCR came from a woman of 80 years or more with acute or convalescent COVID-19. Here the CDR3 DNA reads TGCGCCAGCAGCCAAGTTCAGGGGCTGGGAGCTTCACCCCTCCACTTT. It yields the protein CASSQVQGLGASPLHF.